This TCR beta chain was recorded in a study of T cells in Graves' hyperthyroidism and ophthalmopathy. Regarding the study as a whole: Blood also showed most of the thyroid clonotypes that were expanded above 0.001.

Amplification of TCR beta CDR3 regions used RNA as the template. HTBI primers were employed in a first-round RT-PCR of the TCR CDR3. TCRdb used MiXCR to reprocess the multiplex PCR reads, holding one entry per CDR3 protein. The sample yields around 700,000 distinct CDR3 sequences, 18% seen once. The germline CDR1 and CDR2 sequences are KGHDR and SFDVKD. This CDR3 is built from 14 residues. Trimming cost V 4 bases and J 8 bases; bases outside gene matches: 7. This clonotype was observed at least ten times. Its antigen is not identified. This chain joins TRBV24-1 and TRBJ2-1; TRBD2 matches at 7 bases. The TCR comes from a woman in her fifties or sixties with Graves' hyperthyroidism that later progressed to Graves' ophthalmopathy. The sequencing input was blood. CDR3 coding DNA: TGTGCCACCAGTGAATCCAGACTAGCCCATGAGCAGTTCTTC. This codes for CATSESRLAHEQFF.